This is a list of T cell receptor beta chains from one sample in a study of cytomegalovirus exposure and HLA in healthy donors. Repertoires were generated with immunoSEQ multiplex PCR, while TCRdb's copy carries only in-frame clones and drops some. The sample includes about 160,000 clones, roughly four fifths seen only once; the top ten take around 2.5%. The sequencing input was PBMCs. The receptors were gathered from a female donor in good health and CMV-seronegative. Both conserved end residues are part of each CDR3. The D gene is left open where the match is weak. Part of the rows lack a size; the others show once, few, many or a class for expanded clones.

clone_size: .
j_call: TRBJ2-2
d_call: TRBD2
v_call: TRBV6-1
cdr3_length: 15
cdr3_aa: CASRTSADGTGELFF
cdr3_nt: TGTGCCAGCCGTACTAGCGCGGATGGCACCGGGGAGCTGTTTTTT

clone_size: once
j_call: TRBJ2-5
d_call: TRBD1
v_call: TRBV5-6
cdr3_length: 17
cdr3_aa: CASSLGFWQGVGETQYF
cdr3_nt: TGTGCCAGCAGCTTGGGGTTCTGGCAGGGGGTAGGAGAGACCCAGTACTTC

clone_size: .
j_call: TRBJ1-2
d_call: .
v_call: TRBV13
cdr3_length: 16
cdr3_aa: CASSPSEAQRRHGYTF
cdr3_nt: TGTGCCAGCAGCCCCTCTGAGGCACAGCGGCGACACGGCTACACCTTC

clone_size: .
j_call: TRBJ2-7
d_call: TRBD2
v_call: TRBV27
cdr3_length: 15
cdr3_aa: CASSLTSGLLYEQYF
cdr3_nt: TGTGCCAGCAGCCTTACTAGCGGCCTATTGTACGAGCAGTACTTC

clone_size: few
j_call: TRBJ2-1
d_call: TRBD2
v_call: TRBV15
cdr3_length: 15
cdr3_aa: CATSRDPSGSNEQFF
cdr3_nt: TGTGCCACCAGCAGAGATCCTAGCGGGAGCAATGAGCAGTTCTTC

clone_size: .
j_call: TRBJ2-1
d_call: .
v_call: TRBV11-2
cdr3_length: 16
cdr3_aa: CASSPLRGSRLNEQFF
cdr3_nt: TGTGCCAGCAGCCCCCTTCGGGGGTCACGTCTAAATGAGCAGTTCTTC

clone_size: .
j_call: TRBJ1-2
d_call: TRBD1
v_call: TRBV6-5
cdr3_length: 13
cdr3_aa: CASSSRTGYGYTF
cdr3_nt: TGTGCCAGCAGTTCAAGGACAGGCTATGGCTACACCTTC

clone_size: .
j_call: TRBJ2-7
d_call: .
v_call: TRBV9
cdr3_length: 17
cdr3_aa: CASSPRTRRVERDERYF
cdr3_nt: TGTGCCAGCAGCCCCCGGACAAGGAGGGTGGAACGCGACGAGCGGTACTTC

clone_size: .
j_call: TRBJ2-7
d_call: .
v_call: TRBV18
cdr3_length: 14
cdr3_aa: CASSPRGPDFEQYF
cdr3_nt: TGTGCCAGCTCACCACGCGGGCCTGACTTCGAGCAGTACTTC

clone_size: once
j_call: TRBJ1-2
d_call: .
v_call: TRBV7-2
cdr3_length: 13
cdr3_aa: CASSLAGRGGYTF
cdr3_nt: TGTGCCAGCAGCTTGGCCGGGAGGGGTGGCTACACCTTC

clone_size: .
j_call: TRBJ1-3
d_call: TRBD1
v_call: TRBV7-9
cdr3_length: 14
cdr3_aa: CASSLDRAGNTIYF
cdr3_nt: TGTGCCAGCAGCTTGGACAGGGCTGGAAACACCATATATTTT

clone_size: .
j_call: TRBJ2-7
d_call: TRBD2
v_call: TRBV4-1
cdr3_length: 17
cdr3_aa: CASSQDLLTSVPYEQYF
cdr3_nt: TGCGCCAGCAGCCAAGATCTCTTGACTAGCGTGCCCTACGAGCAGTACTTC

clone_size: .
j_call: TRBJ2-7
d_call: TRBD1
v_call: TRBV7-8
cdr3_length: 11
cdr3_aa: CASSQGAEQYF
cdr3_nt: TGTGCCAGCAGCCAGGGGGCCGAGCAGTACTTC

clone_size: few
j_call: TRBJ1-1
d_call: TRBD1
v_call: TRBV29-1
cdr3_length: 14
cdr3_aa: CSYYTGTGGTEAFF
cdr3_nt: TGCAGCTACTATACAGGGACAGGTGGCACTGAAGCTTTCTTT

clone_size: .
j_call: TRBJ1-5
d_call: .
v_call: TRBV7-9
cdr3_length: 14
cdr3_aa: CASSLAESGQPQHF
cdr3_nt: TGTGCCAGCAGCTTAGCGGAGAGCGGCCAGCCCCAGCATTTT

clone_size: .
j_call: TRBJ1-2
d_call: .
v_call: TRBV7-9
cdr3_length: 13
cdr3_aa: CASISGTDYGYTF
cdr3_nt: TGTGCCAGCATCTCCGGGACTGACTATGGCTACACCTTC

clone_size: .
j_call: TRBJ1-1
d_call: .
v_call: TRBV4-3
cdr3_length: 11
cdr3_aa: CASSSRGEAFF
cdr3_nt: TGCGCCAGCAGCTCCCGGGGTGAAGCTTTCTTT

clone_size: .
j_call: TRBJ2-7
d_call: .
v_call: TRBV4-2
cdr3_length: 15
cdr3_aa: CASSQDPGGPNEQYF
cdr3_nt: TGTGCCAGCAGCCAAGATCCCGGGGGGCCCAACGAGCAGTACTTC

clone_size: .
j_call: TRBJ1-2
d_call: TRBD1
v_call: TRBV7-9
cdr3_length: 15
cdr3_aa: CASSIDRAASYGYTF
cdr3_nt: TGTGCCAGCAGCATCGACAGGGCGGCGTCCTATGGCTACACCTTC

clone_size: .
j_call: TRBJ2-7
d_call: .
v_call: TRBV4-1
cdr3_length: 15
cdr3_aa: CASSQGTGEAYEQYF
cdr3_nt: TGCGCCAGCAGCCAAGGGACGGGAGAAGCTTACGAGCAGTACTTC

clone_size: .
j_call: TRBJ1-1
d_call: .
v_call: TRBV7-2
cdr3_length: 16
cdr3_aa: CASSSLTGWMNTEAFF
cdr3_nt: TGTGCCAGCAGCTCACTCACAGGGTGGATGAACACTGAAGCTTTCTTT

clone_size: .
j_call: TRBJ1-5
d_call: .
v_call: TRBV6-6
cdr3_length: 16
cdr3_aa: CASSYSATRSNQPQHF
cdr3_nt: TGTGCCAGCAGTTACTCGGCCACTAGGAGCAATCAGCCCCAGCATTTT

clone_size: .
j_call: TRBJ2-2
d_call: .
v_call: TRBV10-1
cdr3_length: 13
cdr3_aa: CASRHDTTGELFF
cdr3_nt: TGCGCCAGCAGACACGACACCACCGGGGAGCTGTTTTTT

clone_size: .
j_call: TRBJ1-2
d_call: TRBD1
v_call: TRBV6-4
cdr3_length: 15
cdr3_aa: CASRPGTETNYGYTF
cdr3_nt: TGTGCCAGCAGGCCCGGGACAGAGACTAACTATGGCTACACCTTC